This T cell receptor beta chain was sequenced during a study of blood T cell repertoires in COVID-19. At the level of the study: T cells, B-cell-depleted T cells, or PBMCs provided the cDNA or gDNA that served as material.

This clone was recorded only once. The ends were cut back, 4 bases at V and 0 bases at J, with 14 bases in the middle. The CDR3 has 15 amino acids. In germline, CDR1 is SGHNT, CDR2 YYREEE (reference sequence). Sequencing was performed with immunoSEQ multiplex PCR; in TCRdb, only in-frame clones are kept and a portion is missing. The sample lists about 240,000 clones, 86% occurring once. Sequencing input: peripheral blood. J is TRBJ2-7 and V is TRBV5-4; the D gene is possibly TRBD1 (6 bases). The clonotype originates from a man aged 55 to 70 with acute or convalescent COVID-19. In DNA form, the CDR3 reads TGTGCCAGCAGCCTTAGACAGGCCATCTCCTACGAGCAGTACTTC. It translates to CASSLRQAISYEQYF.